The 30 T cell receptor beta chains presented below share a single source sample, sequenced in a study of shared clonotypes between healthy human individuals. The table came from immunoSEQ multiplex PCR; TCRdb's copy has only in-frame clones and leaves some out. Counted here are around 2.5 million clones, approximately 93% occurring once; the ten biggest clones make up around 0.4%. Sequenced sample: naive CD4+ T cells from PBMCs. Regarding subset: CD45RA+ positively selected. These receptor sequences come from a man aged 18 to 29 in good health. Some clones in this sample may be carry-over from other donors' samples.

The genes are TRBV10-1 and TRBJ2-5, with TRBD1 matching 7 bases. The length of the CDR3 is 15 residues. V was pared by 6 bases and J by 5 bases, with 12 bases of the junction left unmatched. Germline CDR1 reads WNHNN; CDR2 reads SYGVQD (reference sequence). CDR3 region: CASSSGTAPRETQYF. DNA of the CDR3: TGCGCCAGCAGCTCTGGGACAGCCCCCCGGGAGACCCAGTACTTC.

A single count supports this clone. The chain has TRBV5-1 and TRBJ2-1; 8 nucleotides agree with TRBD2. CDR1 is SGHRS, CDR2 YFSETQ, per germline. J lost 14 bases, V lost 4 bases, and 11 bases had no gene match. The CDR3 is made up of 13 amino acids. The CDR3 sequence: CASSTGGSGIEFF. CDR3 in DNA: TGCGCCAGCAGCACGGGCGGTAGCGGGATAGAGTTCTTC.

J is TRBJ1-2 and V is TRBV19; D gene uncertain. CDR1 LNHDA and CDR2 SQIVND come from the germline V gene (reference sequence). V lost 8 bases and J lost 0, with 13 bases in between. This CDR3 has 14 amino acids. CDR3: CASGDGPANYGYTF. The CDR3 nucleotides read TGTGCCAGTGGAGACGGCCCAGCTAACTATGGCTACACCTTC.

The CDR3 nucleotides read TGTGCCAGCAGTTACTCGAGTTTGGCTAGCGGGATGGAGCTGTTTTTT. This codes for CASSYSSLASGMELFF. The chain carries TRBV6-6 and TRBJ2-2, with 9 positions matching TRBD2. This CDR3 comprises 16 residues. The junction had 9 bases not matched to a gene; V was cut back by 0 bases and J by 10 bases. Looked up from germline, CDR1 is MNHNY and CDR2 is SVGAGI (reference sequence).

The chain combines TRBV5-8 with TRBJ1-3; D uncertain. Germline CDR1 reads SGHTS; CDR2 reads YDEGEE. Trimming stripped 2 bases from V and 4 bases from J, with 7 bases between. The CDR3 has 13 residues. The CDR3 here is CASSFHLGNTIYF. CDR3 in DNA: TGTGCCAGCAGCTTCCACTTGGGAAACACCATATATTTT.

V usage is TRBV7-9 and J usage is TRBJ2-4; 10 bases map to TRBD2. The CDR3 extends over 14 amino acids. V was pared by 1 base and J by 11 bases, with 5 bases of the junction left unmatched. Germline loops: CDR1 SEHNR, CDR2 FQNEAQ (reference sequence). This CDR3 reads CASSLGVAGGVQYF. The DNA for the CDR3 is TGTGCCAGCAGCTTAGGGGTAGCGGGAGGTGTTCAGTACTTC.

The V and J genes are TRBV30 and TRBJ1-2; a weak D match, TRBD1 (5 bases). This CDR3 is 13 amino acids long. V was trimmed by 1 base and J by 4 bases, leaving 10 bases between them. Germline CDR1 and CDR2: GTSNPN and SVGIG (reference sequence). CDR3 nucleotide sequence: TGTGCCTGGAGTGGCTGGGGCGCCTATGGCTACACCTTC. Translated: CAWSGWGAYGYTF.

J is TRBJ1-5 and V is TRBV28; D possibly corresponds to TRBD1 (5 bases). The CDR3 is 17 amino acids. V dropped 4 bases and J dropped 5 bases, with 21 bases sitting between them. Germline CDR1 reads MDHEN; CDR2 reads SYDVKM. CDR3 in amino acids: CASSSIPWGRWDQPQHF. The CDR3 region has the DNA TGTGCCAGCAGTTCAATACCCTGGGGGAGATGGGATCAGCCCCAGCATTTT.

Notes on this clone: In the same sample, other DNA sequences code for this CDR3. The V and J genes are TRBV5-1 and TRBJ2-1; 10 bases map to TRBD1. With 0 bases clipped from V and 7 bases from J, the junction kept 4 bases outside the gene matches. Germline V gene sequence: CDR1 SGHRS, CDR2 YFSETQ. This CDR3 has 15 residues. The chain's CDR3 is CASSLGTGGGNEQFF. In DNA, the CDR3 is TGCGCCAGCAGCTTGGGGACAGGGGGTGGAAATGAGCAGTTCTTC.

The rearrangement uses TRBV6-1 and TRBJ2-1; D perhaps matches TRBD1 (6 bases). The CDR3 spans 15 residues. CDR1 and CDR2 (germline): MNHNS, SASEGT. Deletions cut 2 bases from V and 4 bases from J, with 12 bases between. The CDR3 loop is CASSELGQRYNEQFF. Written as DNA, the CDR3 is TGTGCCAGCAGTGAACTCGGACAGAGATACAATGAGCAGTTCTTC.

The CDR3 sequence: CAWGVQGASQPQHF. CDR3 sequence (DNA): TGTGCCTGGGGGGTTCAGGGGGCGAGTCAGCCCCAGCATTTT. The V gene is TRBV30, the J gene TRBJ1-5; 8 bases map to TRBD1. Germline V gives CDR1 GTSNPN, CDR2 SVGIG (reference sequence). V shed 5 bases and J 6 bases; nucleotides not matched to a gene: 9. This CDR3 region has 14 residues.

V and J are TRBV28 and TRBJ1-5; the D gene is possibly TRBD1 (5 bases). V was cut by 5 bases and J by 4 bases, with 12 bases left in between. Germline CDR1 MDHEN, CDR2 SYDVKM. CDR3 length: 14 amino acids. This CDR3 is CASSPHGGNQPQHF. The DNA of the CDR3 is TGTGCCAGCAGTCCCCATGGGGGGAATCAGCCCCAGCATTTT. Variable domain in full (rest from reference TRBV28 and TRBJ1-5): DVKVTQSSRYLVKRTGEKVFLECVQDMDHENMFWYRQDPGLGLRLIYFSYDVKMKEKGDIPEGYSVSREKKERFSLILESASTNQTSMYLCASSPHGGNQPQHFGDGTRLSIL.

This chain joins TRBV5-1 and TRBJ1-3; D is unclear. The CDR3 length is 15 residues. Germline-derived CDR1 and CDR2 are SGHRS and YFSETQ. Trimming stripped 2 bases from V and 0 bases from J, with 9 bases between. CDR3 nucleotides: TGCGCCAGCAGCTTTGAGCCACTCTCTGGAAACACCATATATTTT. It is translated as CASSFEPLSGNTIYF.

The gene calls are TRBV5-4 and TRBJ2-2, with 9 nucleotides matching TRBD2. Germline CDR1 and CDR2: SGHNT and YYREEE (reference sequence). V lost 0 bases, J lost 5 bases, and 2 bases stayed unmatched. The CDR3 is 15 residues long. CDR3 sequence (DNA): TGTGCCAGCAGCTTGGACGGACTAGCGACCGGGGAGCTGTTTTTT. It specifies CASSLDGLATGELFF.

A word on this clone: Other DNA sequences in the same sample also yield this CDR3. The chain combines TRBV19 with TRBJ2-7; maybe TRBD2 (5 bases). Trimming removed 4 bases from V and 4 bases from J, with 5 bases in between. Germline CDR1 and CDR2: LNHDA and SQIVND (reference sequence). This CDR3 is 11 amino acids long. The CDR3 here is CASSRGYEQYF. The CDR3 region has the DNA TGTGCCAGTAGTAGAGGGTACGAGCAGTACTTC.

The CDR3 region is CSVVPENTEAFF. The CDR3, as DNA: TGCAGCGTTGTTCCCGAGAACACTGAAGCTTTCTTT. The genes are TRBV29-1 and TRBJ1-1; D ambiguous. Trimming took 4 bases from V and 1 from J, leaving 7 bases between them. Germline-derived CDR1 and CDR2 are SQVTM and ANQGSEA. The CDR3 contains 12 residues. Full variable domain (rest looked up from reference TRBV29-1 and TRBJ1-1): SAVISQKPSRDICQRGTSLTIQCQVDSQVTMMFWYRQQPGQSLTLIATANQGSEATYESGFVIDKFPISRPNLTFSTLTVSNMSPEDSSIYLCSVVPENTEAFFGQGTRLTVV.

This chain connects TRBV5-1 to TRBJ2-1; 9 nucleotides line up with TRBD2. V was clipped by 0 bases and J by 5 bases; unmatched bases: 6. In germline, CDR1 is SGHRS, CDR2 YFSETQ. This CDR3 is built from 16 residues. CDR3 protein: CASSLVAGGNHNEQFF. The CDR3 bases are TGCGCCAGCAGCTTGGTCGCGGGAGGGAACCACAATGAGCAGTTCTTC. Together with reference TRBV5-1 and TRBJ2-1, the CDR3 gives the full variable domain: KAGVTQTPRYLIKTRGQQVTLSCSPISGHRSVSWYQQTPGQGLQFLFEYFSETQRNKGNFPGRFSGRQFSNSRSEMNVSTLELGDSALYLCASSLVAGGNHNEQFFGPGTRLTVL.

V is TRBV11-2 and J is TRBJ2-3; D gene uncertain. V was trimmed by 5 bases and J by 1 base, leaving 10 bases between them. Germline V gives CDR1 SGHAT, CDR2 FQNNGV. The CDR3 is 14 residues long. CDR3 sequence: CASSPAKGTDTQYF. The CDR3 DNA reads TGTGCCAGCAGCCCAGCCAAGGGCACAGATACGCAGTATTTT.

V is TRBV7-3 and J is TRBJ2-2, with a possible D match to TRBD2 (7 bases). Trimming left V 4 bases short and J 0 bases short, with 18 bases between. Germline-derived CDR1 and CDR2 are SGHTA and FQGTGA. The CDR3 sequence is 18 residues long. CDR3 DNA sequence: TGTGCCAGCAGCTCCTCTGTTGGGGGGGCTGCGAACACCGGGGAGCTGTTTTTT. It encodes CASSSSVGGAANTGELFF. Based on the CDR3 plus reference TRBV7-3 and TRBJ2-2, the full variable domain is GAGVSQTPSNKVTEKGKYVELRCDPISGHTALYWYRQSLGQGPEFLIYFQGTGAADDSGLPNDRFFAVRPEGSVSTLKIQRTERGDSAVYLCASSSSVGGAANTGELFFGEGSRLTVL.

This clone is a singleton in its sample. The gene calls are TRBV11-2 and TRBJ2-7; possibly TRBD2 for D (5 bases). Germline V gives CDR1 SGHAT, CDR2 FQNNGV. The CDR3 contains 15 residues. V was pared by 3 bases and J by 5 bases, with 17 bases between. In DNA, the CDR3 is TGTGCCAGCAGCTTCGAACGGGGTGGTGGCAACGAGCAGTACTTC. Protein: CASSFERGGGNEQYF.

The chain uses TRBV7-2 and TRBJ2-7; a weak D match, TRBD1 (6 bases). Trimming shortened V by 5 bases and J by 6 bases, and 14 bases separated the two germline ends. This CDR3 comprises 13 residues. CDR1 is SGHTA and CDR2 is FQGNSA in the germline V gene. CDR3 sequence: CASSINRVREQYF. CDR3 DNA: TGTGCCAGCAGCATTAACAGGGTACGCGAGCAGTACTTC.

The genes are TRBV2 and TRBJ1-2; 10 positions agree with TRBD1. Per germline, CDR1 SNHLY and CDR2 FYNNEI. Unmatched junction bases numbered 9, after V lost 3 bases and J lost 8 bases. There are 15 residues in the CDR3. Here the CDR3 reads CASSDLTGGLGGYTF. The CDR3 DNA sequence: TGTGCCAGCAGTGATCTGACAGGGGGCCTTGGCGGCTACACCTTC.

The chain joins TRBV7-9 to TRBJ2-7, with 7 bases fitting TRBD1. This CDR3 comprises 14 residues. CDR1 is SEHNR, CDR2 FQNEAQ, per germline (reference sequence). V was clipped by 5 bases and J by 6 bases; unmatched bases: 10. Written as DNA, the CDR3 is TGTGCCAGCAGCGCGAACAGGGGAAGGTTCGAGCAGTACTTC. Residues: CASSANRGRFEQYF.

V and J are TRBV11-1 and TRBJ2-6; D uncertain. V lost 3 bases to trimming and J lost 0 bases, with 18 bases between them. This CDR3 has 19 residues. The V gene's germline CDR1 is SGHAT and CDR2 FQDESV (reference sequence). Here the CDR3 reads CASSLGLGALSSGANVLTF. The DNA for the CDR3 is TGTGCCAGCAGCTTGGGCCTTGGAGCCTTAAGCTCTGGGGCCAACGTCCTGACTTTC.

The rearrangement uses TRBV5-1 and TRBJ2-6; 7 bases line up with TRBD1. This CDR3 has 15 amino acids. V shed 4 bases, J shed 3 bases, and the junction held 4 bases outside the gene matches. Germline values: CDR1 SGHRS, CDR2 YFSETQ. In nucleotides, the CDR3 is TGCGCCAGCAGCCGGGACAGTGGTGGGGCCAACGTCCTGACTTTC. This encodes CASSRDSGGANVLTF.

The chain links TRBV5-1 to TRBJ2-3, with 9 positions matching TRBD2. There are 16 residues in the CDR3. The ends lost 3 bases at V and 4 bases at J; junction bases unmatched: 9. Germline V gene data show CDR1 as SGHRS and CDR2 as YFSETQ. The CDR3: CASSSVSGSESDTQYF. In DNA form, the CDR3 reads TGCGCCAGCAGCTCGGTTAGCGGGAGTGAGTCAGATACGCAGTATTTT. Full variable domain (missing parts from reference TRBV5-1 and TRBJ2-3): KAGVTQTPRYLIKTRGQQVTLSCSPISGHRSVSWYQQTPGQGLQFLFEYFSETQRNKGNFPGRFSGRQFSNSRSEMNVSTLELGDSALYLCASSSVSGSESDTQYFGPGTRLTVL.

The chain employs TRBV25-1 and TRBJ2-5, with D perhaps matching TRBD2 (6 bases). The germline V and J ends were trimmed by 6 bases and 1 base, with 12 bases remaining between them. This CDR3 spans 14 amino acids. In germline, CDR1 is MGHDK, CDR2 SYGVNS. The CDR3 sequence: CASRLSGAQETQYF. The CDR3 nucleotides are TGTGCCAGCAGACTTAGCGGAGCCCAAGAGACCCAGTACTTC.

The CDR3 reads CASTTHSLGVGELFF. The CDR3 region has the DNA TGTGCCAGCACTACCCACAGTTTAGGAGTAGGGGAGCTGTTTTTT. The chain has TRBV28 and TRBJ2-2, with unresolved D. The CDR3 runs to 15 residues. The V end was cut by 7 bases, the J end by 8 bases, with 20 bases between. Germline CDR1 and CDR2: MDHEN and SYDVKM.

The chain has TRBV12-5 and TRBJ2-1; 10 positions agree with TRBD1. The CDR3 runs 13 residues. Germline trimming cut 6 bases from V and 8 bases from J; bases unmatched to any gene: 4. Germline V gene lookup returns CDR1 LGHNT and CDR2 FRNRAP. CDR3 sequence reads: CASGGTGEYEQFF. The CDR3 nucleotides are TGTGCTAGTGGCGGGACAGGGGAATATGAGCAGTTCTTC.

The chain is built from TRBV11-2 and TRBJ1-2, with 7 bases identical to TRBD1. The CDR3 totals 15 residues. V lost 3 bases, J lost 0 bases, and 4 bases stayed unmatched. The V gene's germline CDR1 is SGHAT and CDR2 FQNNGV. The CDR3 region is CASSFSGGPNYGYTF. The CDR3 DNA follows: TGTGCCAGCAGCTTTTCAGGGGGACCTAACTATGGCTACACCTTC.